The entry below gives a single T cell receptor (beta chain) sequence along with its context. What it binds is unknown. The assay was immunoSEQ multiplex PCR, and TCRdb's table has in-frame clones only and misses some. The sample shows some 130,000 clones, about 82% of them seen only once. The data belong to a study of a mutant IDH1 vaccine in newly diagnosed glioma. About the research overall: Beginning 4-6 weeks after radiotherapy alone, or with temozolomide cycles, vaccination took place. Earlier treatment was radiotherapy, temozolomide, or both, with most getting both.

The CDR3 extends over 15 amino acids. In germline, CDR1 is SNHLY, CDR2 FYNNEI. V shed 5 bases and J 6 bases; nucleotides not matched to a gene: 8. Indicated time point: week 11, during vaccination. One vaccine dose held 300 ug of mutant IDH1 20-mer peptide and came with topical imiquimod. Donors had new IDH1-mutant astrocytomas of WHO grade 3 or 4 (ATRX-lost). The V gene is TRBV2, the J gene TRBJ2-3; 10 nucleotides line up with TRBD2. Sequences were derived from PBMCs, sampled from a glioma patient whose treatment included an IDH1 peptide vaccine. The sequence came from a man between 40 and 49 years old with glioma. Here the CDR3 DNA reads TGTGCCAGCAGTTACGGTAGCGGGGGGTTCGATACGCAGTATTTT. Protein product: CASSYGSGGFDTQYF.